The clone carrying this T cell receptor beta chain was seen a few times. Its specificity is unknown. This sample was included in a study of fetal regulatory T cell absence and autoimmunity. Findings and limits, study-wide: Broadly similar TRB gene family usage was seen in pancreas and cord blood.

The survey-level immunoSEQ assay was used. Some clones are missing from TCRdb's copy, which holds only in-frame ones; the method was immunoSEQ multiplex PCR. This sample yields more than 85,000 clones, of which about two thirds are seen a single time; roughly 2% belongs to the top ten. Germline V CDR1 and CDR2: SEHNR, FQNEAQ (reference sequence). Trimming pared 3 bases from V and 0 bases from J, leaving 18 bases between. CDR3 size: 17 residues. The origin of this receptor is a male donor with IPEX syndrome. The chain has TRBV7-9 and TRBJ2-7; D is ambiguous. The sequencing sample was made of pancreas tissue. The CDR3, as DNA: TGTGCCAGCAGCTTGGACGGGTGGCAGGTTAGCTCCTACGAGCAGTACTTC. This gives the protein CASSLDGWQVSSYEQYF. The complete variable domain, with remaining parts taken from reference TRBV7-9 and TRBJ2-7, reads DTGVSQNPRHKITKRGQNVTFRCDPISEHNRLYWYRQTLGQGPEFLTYFQNEAQLEKSRLLSDRFSAERPKGSFSTLEIQRTEQGDSAMYLCASSLDGWQVSSYEQYFGPGTRLTVT.